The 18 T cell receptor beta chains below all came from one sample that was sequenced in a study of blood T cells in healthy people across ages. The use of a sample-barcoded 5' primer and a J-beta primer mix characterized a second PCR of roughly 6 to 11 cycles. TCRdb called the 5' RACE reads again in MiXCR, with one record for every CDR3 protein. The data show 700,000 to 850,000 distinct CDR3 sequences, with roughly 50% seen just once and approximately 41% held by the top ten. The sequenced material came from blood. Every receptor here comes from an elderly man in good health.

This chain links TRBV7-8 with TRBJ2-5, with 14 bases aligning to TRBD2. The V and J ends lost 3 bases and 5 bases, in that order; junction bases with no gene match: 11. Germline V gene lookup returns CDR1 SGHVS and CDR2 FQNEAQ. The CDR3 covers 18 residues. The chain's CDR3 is CASSLTSGRGSGDETQYF. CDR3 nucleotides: TGTGCCAGCAGCTTGACTAGCGGGAGGGGGTCTGGGGATGAGACCCAGTACTTC.

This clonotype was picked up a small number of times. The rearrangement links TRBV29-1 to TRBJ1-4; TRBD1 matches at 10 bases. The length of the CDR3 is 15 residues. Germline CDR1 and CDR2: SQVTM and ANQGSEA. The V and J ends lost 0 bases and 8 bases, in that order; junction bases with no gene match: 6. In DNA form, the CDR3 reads TGCAGCGTTGAAGAGGGGACAGGGGTCGACGAAAAACTGTTTTTT. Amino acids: CSVEEGTGVDEKLFF.

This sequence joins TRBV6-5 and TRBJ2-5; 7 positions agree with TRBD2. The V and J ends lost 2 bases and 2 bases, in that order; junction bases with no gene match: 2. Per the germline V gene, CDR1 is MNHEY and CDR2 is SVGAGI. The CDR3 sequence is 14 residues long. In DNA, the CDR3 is TGTGCCAGCAGTTACCTAGCGGCTCAAGAGACCCAGTACTTC. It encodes CASSYLAAQETQYF.

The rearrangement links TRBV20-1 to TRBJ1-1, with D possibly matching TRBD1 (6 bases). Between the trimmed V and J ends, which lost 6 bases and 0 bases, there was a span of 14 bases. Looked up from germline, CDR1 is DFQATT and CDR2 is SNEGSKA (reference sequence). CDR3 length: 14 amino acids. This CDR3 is CSAQRGPVNTEAFF. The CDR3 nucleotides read TGCAGTGCCCAGCGGGGGCCCGTGAACACTGAAGCTTTCTTT.

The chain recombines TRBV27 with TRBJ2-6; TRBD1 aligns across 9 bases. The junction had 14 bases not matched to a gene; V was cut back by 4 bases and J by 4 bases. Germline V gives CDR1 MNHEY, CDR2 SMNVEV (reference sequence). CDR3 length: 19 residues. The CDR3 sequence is CASSSLKGTGSEGANVLTF. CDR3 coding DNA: TGTGCCAGCAGTTCATTAAAGGGGACAGGGTCAGAGGGGGCCAACGTCCTGACTTTC.

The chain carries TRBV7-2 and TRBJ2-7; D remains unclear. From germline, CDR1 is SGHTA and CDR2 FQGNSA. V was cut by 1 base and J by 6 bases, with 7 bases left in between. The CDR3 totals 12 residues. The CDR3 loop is CASSLVGLEQYF. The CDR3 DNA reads TGTGCCAGCAGCTTAGTGGGCCTCGAGCAGTACTTC.

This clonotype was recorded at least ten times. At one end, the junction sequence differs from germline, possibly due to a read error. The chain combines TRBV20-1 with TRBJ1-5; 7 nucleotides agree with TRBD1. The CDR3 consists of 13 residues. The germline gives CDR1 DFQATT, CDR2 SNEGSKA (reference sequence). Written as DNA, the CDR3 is TGCAGTGCTGGAGAGAACAGGGGCCAGCCCCAGCATTTT. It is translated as CSAGENRGQPQHF.

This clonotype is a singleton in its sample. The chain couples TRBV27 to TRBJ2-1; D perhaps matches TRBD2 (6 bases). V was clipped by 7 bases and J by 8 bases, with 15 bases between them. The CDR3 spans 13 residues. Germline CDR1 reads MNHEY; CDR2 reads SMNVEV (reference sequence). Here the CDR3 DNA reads TGTGCCAGCACCCCCTCGGGAGTCGATGAGCAGTTCTTC. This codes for CASTPSGVDEQFF.

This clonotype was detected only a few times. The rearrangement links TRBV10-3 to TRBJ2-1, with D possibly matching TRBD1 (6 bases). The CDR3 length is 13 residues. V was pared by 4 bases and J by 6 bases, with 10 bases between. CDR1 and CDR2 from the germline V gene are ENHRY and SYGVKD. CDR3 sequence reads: CAISGSGANEQFF. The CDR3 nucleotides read TGTGCCATCAGTGGATCAGGGGCCAATGAGCAGTTCTTC.

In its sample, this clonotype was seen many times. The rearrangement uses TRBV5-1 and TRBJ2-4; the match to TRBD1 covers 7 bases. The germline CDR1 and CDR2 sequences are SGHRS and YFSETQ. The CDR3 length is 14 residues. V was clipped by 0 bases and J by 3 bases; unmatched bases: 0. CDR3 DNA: TGCGCCAGCAGCTTGGCAGGGGGCAAAAACATTCAGTACTTC. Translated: CASSLAGGKNIQYF.

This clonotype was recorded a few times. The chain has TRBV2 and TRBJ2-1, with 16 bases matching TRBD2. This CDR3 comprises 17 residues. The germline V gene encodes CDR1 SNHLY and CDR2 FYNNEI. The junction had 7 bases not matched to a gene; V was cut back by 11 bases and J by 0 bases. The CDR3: CAGPGLAGGSSYNEQFF. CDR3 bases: TGTGCCGGCCCGGGACTAGCGGGAGGGAGCTCCTACAATGAGCAGTTCTTC.

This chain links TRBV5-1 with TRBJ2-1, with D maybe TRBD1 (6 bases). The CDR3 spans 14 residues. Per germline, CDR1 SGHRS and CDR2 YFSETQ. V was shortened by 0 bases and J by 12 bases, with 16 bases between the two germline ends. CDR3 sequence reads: CASSLAGDRLPQFF. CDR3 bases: TGCGCCAGCAGCTTGGCCGGCGACAGGCTCCCGCAGTTCTTC. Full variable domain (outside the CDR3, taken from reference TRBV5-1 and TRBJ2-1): KAGVTQTPRYLIKTRGQQVTLSCSPISGHRSVSWYQQTPGQGLQFLFEYFSETQRNKGNFPGRFSGRQFSNSRSEMNVSTLELGDSALYLCASSLAGDRLPQFFGPGTRLTVL.

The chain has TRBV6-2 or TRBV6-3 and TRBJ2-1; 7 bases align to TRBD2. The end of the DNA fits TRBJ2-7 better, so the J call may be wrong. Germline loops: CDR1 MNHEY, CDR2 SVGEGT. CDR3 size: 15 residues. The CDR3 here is CATGEGMISYNEQYF. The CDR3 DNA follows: TGTGCCACCGGGGAGGGGATGATATCCTACAATGAGCAGTACTTC.

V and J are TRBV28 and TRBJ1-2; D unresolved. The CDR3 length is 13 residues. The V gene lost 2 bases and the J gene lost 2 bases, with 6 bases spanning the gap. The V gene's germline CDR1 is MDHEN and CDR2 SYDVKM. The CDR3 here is CASSLPNNYGYTF. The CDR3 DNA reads TGTGCCAGCAGTTTACCGAACAACTATGGCTACACCTTC.

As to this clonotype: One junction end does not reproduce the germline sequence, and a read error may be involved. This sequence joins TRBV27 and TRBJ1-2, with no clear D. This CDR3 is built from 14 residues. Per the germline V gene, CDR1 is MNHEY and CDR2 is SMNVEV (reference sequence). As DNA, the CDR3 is TGTGCCAGCAGTGTATCTCCGCCCGGATATGGCTACACCTTC. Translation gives CASSVSPPGYGYTF.

The CDR3 bases are TGTGCCAGCAGCTCCTTTAGCGGGAGGCATTACAATGAGCAGTTCTTC. Translated, it gives CASSSFSGRHYNEQFF. This chain joins TRBV11-2 and TRBJ2-1, with TRBD2 matching over 10 bases. CDR1 SGHAT and CDR2 FQNNGV come from the germline V gene. Losses at the gene ends were 4 bases for V and 4 bases for J; bases not matched to a gene: 7. The CDR3 has 16 amino acids.

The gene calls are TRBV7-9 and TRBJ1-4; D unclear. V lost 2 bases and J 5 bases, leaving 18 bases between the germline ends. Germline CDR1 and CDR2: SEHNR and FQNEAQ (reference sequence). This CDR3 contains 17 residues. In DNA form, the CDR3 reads TGTGCCAGCAGCTTAAAAAAGGCGGGAGTCGGAAATGAAAAACTGTTTTTT. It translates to CASSLKKAGVGNEKLFF.

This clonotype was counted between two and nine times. CDR3 bases: TGTGCCAGCAGGATCGCGGACAGAGCTAGCTACGAGCAGTACTTC. This sequence encodes CASRIADRASYEQYF. The chain has TRBV6-2 or TRBV6-3 and TRBJ2-7; tentatively, D is TRBD1 (6 bases). The CDR3 runs 15 residues. Germline V CDR1 and CDR2: MNHEY, SVGEGT. V shed 6 bases and J shed 3 bases, with 18 bases lying between them.